This T cell receptor beta chain is from a study of blood T cell repertoires in COVID-19. Turning to the study itself: From T cells, B-cell-depleted T cells, or PBMCs came the material, which was cDNA or gDNA.

Germline V gene lookup returns CDR1 SGHNT and CDR2 YENEEA. There are 17 residues in the CDR3. V gave up 3 bases and J gave up 4 bases, with 18 bases separating them. Clones were sequenced by immunoSEQ multiplex PCR, and TCRdb holds only the in-frame ones, with some missing. The table has 300,000 to 350,000 clones, 85% to 90% seen once. Sequencing was performed on PBMCs or T cells enriched from blood (not recorded which). The gene calls are TRBV11-3 and TRBJ2-2; the D gene is possibly TRBD1 (5 bases). The origin of this receptor is a woman between 18 and 30 years old with acute COVID-19. CDR3 residues: CASSFAHGAMGTGELFF. Here the CDR3 DNA reads TGTGCCAGCAGCTTCGCCCATGGGGCGATGGGCACCGGGGAGCTGTTTTTT. Full variable domain (outside the CDR3, taken from reference TRBV11-3 and TRBJ2-2): EAGVVQSPRYKIIEKKQPVAFWCNPISGHNTLYWYLQNLGQGPELLIRYENEEAVDDSQLPKDRFSAERLKGVDSTLKIQPAELGDSAVYLCASSFAHGAMGTGELFFGEGSRLTVL.